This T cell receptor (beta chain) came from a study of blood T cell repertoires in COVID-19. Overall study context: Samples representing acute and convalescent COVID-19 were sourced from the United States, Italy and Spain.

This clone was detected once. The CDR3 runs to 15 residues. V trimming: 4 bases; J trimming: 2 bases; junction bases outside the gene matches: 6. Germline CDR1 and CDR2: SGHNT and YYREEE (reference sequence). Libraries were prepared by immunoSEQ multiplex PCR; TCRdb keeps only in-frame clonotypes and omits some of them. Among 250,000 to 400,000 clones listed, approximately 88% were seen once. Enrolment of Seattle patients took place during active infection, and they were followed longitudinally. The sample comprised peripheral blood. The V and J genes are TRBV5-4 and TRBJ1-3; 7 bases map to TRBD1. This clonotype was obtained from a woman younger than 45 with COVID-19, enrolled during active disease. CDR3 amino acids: CASSPGGGPGNTIYF. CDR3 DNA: TGTGCCAGCAGCCCCGGAGGGGGCCCTGGAAACACCATATATTTT.